Sequencing of this TCR beta chain was carried out in a study of blood T cell repertoires in COVID-19. At the level of the study: Collection of acute and convalescent COVID-19 samples took place in the United States, Italy and Spain.

Assay: immunoSEQ multiplex PCR; the TCRdb copy retains only in-frame clones and omits some. The table includes approximately 79,000 clones, approximately 90% detected once. This CDR3 contains 14 residues. J lost 10 bases, V lost 4 bases, and 6 bases had no gene match. Germline CDR1 KGHDR, CDR2 SFDVKD. In its sample, this clone was seen once. The sequence derives from a man between 60 and 70 years old with acute or convalescent COVID-19. The chain has TRBV24-1 and TRBJ2-1; TRBD1 matches at 10 bases. Sequencing was performed on peripheral blood. CDR3 coding DNA: TGTGCCACCAGTGAAAGGGACAGGGGTTGGGAGCAGTTCTTC. Amino acids: CATSERDRGWEQFF.